Shown below are 15 T cell receptor beta chains from a single sample sequenced in a study of PD-1 blockade in classical Hodgkin lymphoma. The patients all showed relapse after autologous stem cell transplantation, while their brentuximab vedotin exposure varied. Magnetic negative selection, applied to thawed PBMCs, was used to isolate the CD8+ T cells. Some clones are missing from TCRdb's copy, which holds only in-frame ones; the method was immunoSEQ multiplex PCR. The table includes about 7,800 clones, about 86% detected once. The sample in question was CD8+ T cells from blood, obtained at baseline. These receptors originate from a human donor with classical Hodgkin lymphoma.

CDR3 region: CASSFSTNYEQYF. The CDR3 DNA is TGTGCCAGCAGCTTTTCCACGAATTACGAGCAGTACTTC. The chain combines TRBV5-6 with TRBJ2-7; D not certain. The length of the CDR3 is 13 residues. Germline lookup yields CDR1 SGHDT and CDR2 YYEEEE. Trimming pared 2 bases from V and 4 bases from J, leaving 10 bases between.

This clone has only a few counts. This chain links TRBV28 with TRBJ2-7; TRBD1 aligns across 7 bases. Germline values: CDR1 MDHEN, CDR2 SYDVKM. After removal of 8 bases from V and 1 base from J, the junction contained 2 bases not matched to a gene. The CDR3 runs to 12 residues. The CDR3, as DNA: TGTGCCAGCGGGGACAGTTCCTACGAGCAGTACTTC. Translating gives CASGDSSYEQYF.

The gene calls are TRBV11-2 and TRBJ2-7; no reliable D call. The CDR3 runs 13 residues. CDR1 SGHAT and CDR2 FQNNGV come from the germline V gene. Trimming removed 0 bases at V and 3 bases at J, with 6 bases between. The CDR3 bases are TGTGCCAGCAGCTTAGAGCCTCTCTACGAGCAGTACTTC. Protein product: CASSLEPLYEQYF.

By its share, this clone is large. This chain links TRBV4-1 with TRBJ1-5; D is perhaps TRBD1 (6 bases). The CDR3 runs to 15 residues. In germline, CDR1 is MGHRA, CDR2 YSYEKL. V shed 0 bases and J shed 4 bases, with 10 bases lying between them. CDR3 protein: CASSQDYRANQPQHF. The CDR3 coding sequence is TGCGCCAGCAGCCAAGATTACAGGGCAAATCAGCCCCAGCATTTT.

This sequence joins TRBV5-6 and TRBJ1-2, with D possibly TRBD1 on 6 matching bases. Germline loops: CDR1 SGHDT, CDR2 YYEEEE. The CDR3 extends over 18 amino acids. V was clipped by 1 base and J by 4 bases, with 23 bases between them. The DNA for the CDR3 is TGTGCCAGCAGCTTGTCGGAAACAGGGATCCGAACCTTCTATGGCTACACCTTC. This encodes CASSLSETGIRTFYGYTF.

The chain joins TRBV7-9 to TRBJ2-5; TRBD2 is a possible D gene (5 bases). The end of the DNA aligns better with TRBJ2-7, so the J call may be wrong. The CDR3 covers 16 residues. In germline, CDR1 is SEHNR, CDR2 FQNEAQ (reference sequence). CDR3 loop: CASSSVLWTEAYEQYF. CDR3 nucleotide sequence: TGTGCCAGCAGCTCCGTACTTTGGACGGAGGCATACGAGCAGTACTTC.

The CDR3 here is CASSIGGGDTQYF. The CDR3 DNA sequence: TGTGCCAGCAGCATAGGGGGGGGAGATACGCAGTATTTT. The genes are TRBV7-6 and TRBJ2-3, with D maybe TRBD2 (7 bases). Per germline, CDR1 SGHVS and CDR2 FNYEAQ. The V end was cut by 5 bases, the J end by 5 bases, with 11 bases between. The length of the CDR3 is 13 residues.

The V gene is TRBV29-1, the J gene TRBJ2-7; 7 positions match TRBD1. CDR1 is SQVTM and CDR2 is ANQGSEA in the germline V gene. The ends lost 6 bases at V and 1 base at J; junction bases unmatched: 6. This CDR3 is 13 amino acids long. The CDR3 region is CSVLQGLSYEQYF. For the CDR3, the DNA is TGCAGCGTCCTACAGGGGTTGTCCTACGAGCAGTACTTC.

This chain links TRBV13 with TRBJ2-1, with D possibly matching TRBD1 (7 bases). The CDR3 length is 16 residues. The V and J ends lost 5 bases and 2 bases respectively, with 16 bases between them. Germline-derived CDR1 and CDR2 are PRHDT and FYEKMQ (reference sequence). CDR3 bases: TGTGCCAGCAGCCCCCCTGGCGGGACAGCCTACAATGAGCAGTTCTTC. Amino acid sequence: CASSPPGGTAYNEQFF.

This chain joins TRBV27 and TRBJ2-7, with D possibly matching TRBD2 (6 bases). The CDR3 covers 12 residues. V was trimmed by 4 bases and J by 3 bases, leaving 7 bases between them. The germline gives CDR1 MNHEY, CDR2 SMNVEV (reference sequence). As DNA, the CDR3 is TGTGCCAGCAGTTCCGGGGGCTACGAGCAGTACTTC. Its protein product is CASSSGGYEQYF.

The chain is built from TRBV5-1 and TRBJ2-5, with TRBD2 matching 7 bases. CDR1 and CDR2 from the germline V gene are SGHRS and YFSETQ. The CDR3 loop spans 15 amino acids. V lost 2 bases and J lost 5; bases outside the gene matches: 9. DNA for the CDR3: TGCGCCAGCAGCTTTCCGGCGGGAGAGGGGGAGACCCAGTACTTC. This translates into CASSFPAGEGETQYF.

The genes are TRBV27 and TRBJ2-1, with TRBD2 identical over 13 bases. After removal of 6 bases from V and 10 bases from J, the junction contained 9 bases not matched to a gene. CDR3 length: 15 amino acids. Germline V gene sequence: CDR1 MNHEY, CDR2 SMNVEV (reference sequence). The CDR3 loop is CASSRGTSGVTEQFF. The CDR3 region has the DNA TGTGCCAGCAGCCGAGGGACTAGCGGGGTTACCGAGCAGTTCTTC.

This clone ranks as medium-sized. The chain combines TRBV7-5 with TRBJ1-2; no DNA check was done on the table's D call, TRBD1. TRBV7-5 has pseudogene status. This CDR3 has 17 amino acids. The CDR3 loop reads CASPSPGQLLTNYGYTF. The CDR3 region has the DNA TGTGCCAGCCCAAGTCCCGGACAGTTATTAACTAACTATGGCTACACCTTC.

V gene TRBV13 combines with J gene TRBJ1-3; D possibly corresponds to TRBD1 (5 bases). The V gene's germline CDR1 is PRHDT and CDR2 FYEKMQ (reference sequence). The CDR3 sequence is 17 residues long. V lost 5 bases, J lost 0 bases, and 17 bases lay in between. CDR3 nucleotides: TGTGCCAGCAGCCCGCAGGGAAACGGCCTCTCTGGAAACACCATATATTTT. Encoded protein: CASSPQGNGLSGNTIYF.

The V gene is TRBV2, the J gene TRBJ2-7; D possibly corresponds to TRBD2 (7 bases). V dropped 8 bases and J dropped 6 bases, with 11 bases sitting between them. Germline-derived CDR1 and CDR2 are SNHLY and FYNNEI. The CDR3 is 11 amino acids. The CDR3 loop is CASGGAGEQYF. CDR3 nucleotides: TGTGCCAGCGGGGGGGCTGGCGAGCAGTACTTC.